This T cell receptor beta chain was profiled in a study of T cells in localized non-small cell lung cancer. The CDR3 contains 16 residues. The assay was immunoSEQ multiplex PCR, and TCRdb's table has in-frame clones only and misses some. This sample carries tens of thousands of clones, 88% of them seen once, and the ten largest clones take roughly 19%. The sample was peripheral blood, taken before any cancer treatment. The sequence derives from a woman aged 35-75 years with stage I squamous cell lung carcinoma. The V gene is TRBV21-1, the J gene TRBJ2-2; the tabulated D call, TRBD1, remains unverified against the DNA. TRBV21-1 is an annotated pseudogene. The CDR3 sequence is CASSSRRDKGTGELFF. The CDR3 DNA follows: TGTGCCAGCAGCTCAAGACGGGACAAGGGGACCGGGGAGCTGTTTTTT.